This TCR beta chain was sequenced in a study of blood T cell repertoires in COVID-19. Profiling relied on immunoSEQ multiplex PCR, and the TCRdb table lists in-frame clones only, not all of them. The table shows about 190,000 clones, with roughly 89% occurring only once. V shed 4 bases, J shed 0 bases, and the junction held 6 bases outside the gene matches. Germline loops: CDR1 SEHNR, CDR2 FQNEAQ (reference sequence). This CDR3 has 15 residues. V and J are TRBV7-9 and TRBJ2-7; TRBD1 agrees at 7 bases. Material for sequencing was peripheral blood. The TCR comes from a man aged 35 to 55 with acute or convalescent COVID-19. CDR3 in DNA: TGTGCCAGCAGCTCGCCTAGGACAGGCTCCTACGAGCAGTACTTC. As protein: CASSSPRTGSYEQYF.